This TCR beta chain emerged from a study of CD8 T cells in Susac syndrome. After extraction with the RNeasy kit, about 0.5 to 1 ug of the RNA was reverse transcribed using random hexamers. TCRdb reanalysed the immunoSEQ multiplex PCR reads using MiXCR and keeps one entry per CDR3 protein. The data contain around 150,000 distinct CDR3 sequences, over 85% of them singletons. This receptor was taken from a human donor in good health. The material sequenced was CD4+ T cells from PBMCs.

CDR3: CASSEGGLEADTQYF. The DNA of the CDR3 is TGTGCCAGCAGTGAAGGGGGACTAGAGGCAGATACGCAGTATTTT. The chain recombines TRBV2 with TRBJ2-3, with 8 bases matching TRBD2. CDR1 and CDR2 from the germline V gene are SNHLY and FYNNEI. J lost 4 bases, V lost 1 base, and 4 bases had no gene match. The CDR3 contains 15 residues.